The T cell receptor (beta chain) under discussion was sequenced for a study of shared clonotypes between healthy human individuals. The table came from immunoSEQ multiplex PCR; TCRdb's copy has only in-frame clones and leaves some out. The repertoire holds over a million clones, with 98% as singletons. This clone is a singleton in its sample. The CDR3 loop spans 19 amino acids. With 0 bases clipped from V and 1 base from J, the junction kept 8 bases outside the gene matches. Germline V gene lookup returns CDR1 LNHNV and CDR2 YYDKDF (reference sequence). The material sequenced was naive CD4+ T cells sorted from blood. Subset defined: CD45RA+ positively selected. The receptor was isolated from a man aged 25 to 40 in good health. The V call is TRBV15, the J call TRBJ2-1, with 11 positions matching TRBD2. This CDR3 reads CATSRDIAGGPPSYNEQFF. The CDR3 DNA follows: TGTGCCACCAGCAGAGATATAGCGGGAGGGCCACCTTCCTACAATGAGCAGTTCTTC.